The T cell receptor (beta chain) under discussion was sequenced for a study of post-analysis software for immune sequencing data. Study summary: The patients showed relapsing-remitting, secondary progressive and progressive-relapsing multiple sclerosis courses. Points from the study as a whole: Roughly 5 TRBV segments occurring more often in patients than controls included TRBV5-6, TRBV5-1 and TRBV20-1. Clustering by F measure revealed strong co-clustering among samples prepared together in one batch. Multiple sclerosis was associated with a significant reduction in normalized Chao1 diversity relative to controls.

Researchers reported that TCR beta cDNA libraries carried unique molecular identifiers. TCRdb recomputed calls from the PCR reads with MiXCR, one row per CDR3 protein. Of about 760,000 distinct CDR3 sequences in the sample, 25% to 30% were seen once. Comment on this clonotype: Antigen: not known.

Germline loops: CDR1 SGHRS, CDR2 YFSETQ. Trimming took 5 bases from V and 2 from J, leaving 8 bases between them. The CDR3 covers 13 residues. This TCR came from a girl aged 5-17 years with multiple sclerosis. The rearrangement uses TRBV5-1 and TRBJ2-4; a possible D gene is TRBD2 (6 bases). The source material was blood. This chain's CDR3 is CASRRETKNIQYF. CDR3 DNA: TGCGCCAGCAGGCGGGAAACCAAAAACATTCAGTACTTC.